A selection of T cell receptor beta chains follows, all from one sample in a study of blood T cell repertoires in COVID-19. Sequenced by immunoSEQ multiplex PCR; TCRdb stores in-frame clones only, minus some. The sample has approximately 220,000 clones, 65% to 85% seen once; the top ten hold 3% to 3.5%. The sample consisted of peripheral blood. Source of these receptors: a woman aged 25 to 39 who had recovered from COVID-19. CDR3s include the opening cysteine and the closing phenylalanine or tryptophan. Fields, in order: clone size, J gene, V gene, D gene, CDR3 length, CDR3 protein, CDR3 DNA. The D gene is left open where the match is weak. Some rows have no size entry. The others give once, few or many, or a class for an expanded clone.

clone_size: once
j_call: TRBJ1-6
v_call: TRBV2
d_call: TRBD1
cdr3_length: 14
cdr3_aa: CASTPQGAGSPLHF
cdr3_nt: TGTGCCAGCACTCCACAGGGGGCAGGTTCACCCCTCCACTTT

clone_size: .
j_call: TRBJ2-7
v_call: TRBV5-1
d_call: TRBD2
cdr3_length: 14
cdr3_aa: CAGSEGAGGYEQYF
cdr3_nt: TGCGCCGGATCCGAAGGAGCGGGGGGCTACGAGCAGTACTTC

clone_size: .
j_call: TRBJ2-7
v_call: TRBV30
d_call: TRBD1
cdr3_length: 16
cdr3_aa: CAWSGSRGQGFYEQYF
cdr3_nt: TGTGCCTGGAGTGGTTCTAGGGGACAGGGTTTTTACGAGCAGTACTTC

clone_size: few
j_call: TRBJ1-5
v_call: TRBV5-8
d_call: TRBD1
cdr3_length: 12
cdr3_aa: CASSLTGGGQHF
cdr3_nt: TGTGCCAGCAGCCTTACAGGGGGCGGCCAGCATTTT

clone_size: .
j_call: TRBJ2-6
v_call: TRBV4-2
d_call: .
cdr3_length: 17
cdr3_aa: CASSQRHLDSGANVLTF
cdr3_nt: TGTGCCAGCAGCCAGAGACACCTCGACTCTGGGGCCAACGTCCTGACTTTC

clone_size: .
j_call: TRBJ2-2
v_call: TRBV10-3
d_call: .
cdr3_length: 19
cdr3_aa: CAISESRTFASLNTGELFF
cdr3_nt: TGTGCCATCAGTGAGTCGAGGACTTTTGCATCCTTGAACACCGGGGAGCTGTTTTTT

clone_size: once
j_call: TRBJ2-3
v_call: TRBV7-3
d_call: .
cdr3_length: 13
cdr3_aa: CASPSLPTDTQYF
cdr3_nt: TGTGCCAGCCCTTCCCTACCGACAGATACGCAGTATTTT

clone_size: few
j_call: TRBJ2-7
v_call: TRBV28
d_call: TRBD1
cdr3_length: 13
cdr3_aa: CASSPGQGTEQYF
cdr3_nt: TGTGCCAGCAGCCCGGGACAGGGGACCGAGCAGTACTTC

clone_size: .
j_call: TRBJ1-5
v_call: TRBV28
d_call: .
cdr3_length: 16
cdr3_aa: CASIPPGGRWGQPQHF
cdr3_nt: TGTGCCAGCATCCCTCCGGGAGGGAGGTGGGGTCAGCCCCAGCATTTT

clone_size: .
j_call: TRBJ1-1
v_call: TRBV5-1
d_call: .
cdr3_length: 15
cdr3_aa: CASKLTAIMNTEAFF
cdr3_nt: TGCGCCAGCAAGTTGACAGCGATAATGAACACTGAAGCTTTCTTT

clone_size: .
j_call: TRBJ2-1
v_call: TRBV4-1
d_call: TRBD2
cdr3_length: 16
cdr3_aa: CASSLSNGRALNEQFF
cdr3_nt: TGCGCCAGCAGCCTTAGTAACGGGAGGGCCCTGAATGAGCAGTTCTTC

clone_size: once
j_call: TRBJ1-1
v_call: TRBV7-2
d_call: .
cdr3_length: 14
cdr3_aa: CASSLLAGGAEAFF
cdr3_nt: TGTGCCAGCAGCCTACTGGCGGGCGGCGCTGAAGCTTTCTTT

clone_size: once
j_call: TRBJ1-5
v_call: TRBV30
d_call: .
cdr3_length: 12
cdr3_aa: CAWSSQNQPQHF
cdr3_nt: TGTGCCTGGAGTTCGCAGAATCAGCCCCAGCATTTT

clone_size: .
j_call: TRBJ1-1
v_call: TRBV7-2
d_call: .
cdr3_length: 14
cdr3_aa: CASSPTGGNTEAFF
cdr3_nt: TGTGCCAGCAGCCCGACAGGAGGGAACACTGAAGCTTTCTTT

clone_size: .
j_call: TRBJ2-2
v_call: TRBV19
d_call: TRBD2
cdr3_length: 17
cdr3_aa: CASTNEGGSGSSGELFF
cdr3_nt: TGTGCCAGTACGAACGAGGGCGGGAGCGGTTCGTCCGGGGAGCTGTTTTTT

clone_size: .
j_call: TRBJ1-1
v_call: TRBV6-5
d_call: .
cdr3_length: 15
cdr3_aa: CASSYSDGVATEAFF
cdr3_nt: TGTGCCAGCAGTTACTCGGACGGGGTAGCCACTGAAGCTTTCTTT

clone_size: .
j_call: TRBJ2-5
v_call: TRBV28
d_call: TRBD1
cdr3_length: 18
cdr3_aa: CASNTVRPDRGFQETQYF
cdr3_nt: TGTGCCAGCAACACAGTCCGCCCGGACAGGGGGTTCCAAGAGACCCAGTACTTC

clone_size: .
j_call: TRBJ2-2
v_call: TRBV24-1
d_call: TRBD1
cdr3_length: 17
cdr3_aa: CATSDTSGTEGRGELFF
cdr3_nt: TGTGCCACCAGTGACACTTCCGGGACAGAGGGAAGGGGGGAGCTGTTTTTT

clone_size: .
j_call: TRBJ2-7
v_call: TRBV5-6
d_call: .
cdr3_length: 15
cdr3_aa: CASSHTGGFTYEQYF
cdr3_nt: TGTGCCAGCAGCCACACGGGCGGGTTTACCTACGAGCAGTACTTC

clone_size: .
j_call: TRBJ2-1
v_call: TRBV6-5
d_call: TRBD1
cdr3_length: 15
cdr3_aa: CASRWDRNPYNEQFF
cdr3_nt: TGTGCCAGCAGATGGGACAGGAATCCCTACAATGAGCAGTTCTTC

clone_size: few
j_call: TRBJ1-1
v_call: TRBV6-5
d_call: .
cdr3_length: 14
cdr3_aa: CASSFTGKNTEAFF
cdr3_nt: TGTGCCAGCAGTTTCACAGGGAAGAACACTGAAGCTTTCTTT

clone_size: .
j_call: TRBJ2-7
v_call: TRBV4-2
d_call: TRBD2
cdr3_length: 15
cdr3_aa: CASSRTSGIFYEQYF
cdr3_nt: TGTGCCAGCAGCCGGACTAGCGGAATTTTCTACGAGCAGTACTTC

clone_size: .
j_call: TRBJ2-5
v_call: TRBV5-4
d_call: TRBD1
cdr3_length: 14
cdr3_aa: CASSQGQALETQYF
cdr3_nt: TGTGCCAGCAGCCAAGGACAGGCCCTGGAGACCCAGTACTTC

clone_size: once
j_call: TRBJ2-7
v_call: TRBV6-6
d_call: .
cdr3_length: 14
cdr3_aa: CASTTVHSPYEQYF
cdr3_nt: TGTGCCAGCACCACGGTCCATTCCCCTTACGAGCAGTACTTC

clone_size: .
j_call: TRBJ2-7
v_call: TRBV27
d_call: .
cdr3_length: 15
cdr3_aa: CASSWDFGGRDEQYF
cdr3_nt: TGTGCCAGCAGTTGGGACTTCGGAGGGCGCGACGAGCAGTACTTC

clone_size: once
j_call: TRBJ1-2
v_call: TRBV14
d_call: TRBD1
cdr3_length: 16
cdr3_aa: CASSQGGTGVLRGYTF
cdr3_nt: TGTGCCAGCAGCCAAGGTGGGACAGGGGTTCTTCGGGGCTACACCTTC

clone_size: .
j_call: TRBJ2-7
v_call: TRBV29-1
d_call: TRBD2
cdr3_length: 13
cdr3_aa: CSVEPSGTYEQYF
cdr3_nt: TGCAGCGTTGAACCTAGCGGAACCTACGAGCAGTACTTC

clone_size: .
j_call: TRBJ1-6
v_call: TRBV28
d_call: .
cdr3_length: 15
cdr3_aa: CASSPRVGARSPLHF
cdr3_nt: TGTGCCAGCAGTCCCCGGGTAGGGGCTCGTTCACCCCTCCACTTT

clone_size: .
j_call: TRBJ1-2
v_call: TRBV27
d_call: .
cdr3_length: 14
cdr3_aa: CASSSLESRGGYTF
cdr3_nt: TGTGCCAGCAGTTCCCTAGAGAGCCGAGGTGGCTACACCTTC

clone_size: .
j_call: TRBJ2-7
v_call: TRBV4-2
d_call: .
cdr3_length: 13
cdr3_aa: CASSREPNYEQYF
cdr3_nt: TGTGCCAGCAGCCGGGAGCCGAACTACGAGCAGTACTTC

clone_size: .
j_call: TRBJ1-5
v_call: TRBV6-5
d_call: .
cdr3_length: 12
cdr3_aa: CASRSGGQPQHF
cdr3_nt: TGTGCCAGCAGGTCGGGAGGCCAGCCCCAGCATTTT

clone_size: few
j_call: TRBJ1-1
v_call: TRBV28
d_call: TRBD1
cdr3_length: 12
cdr3_aa: CASSGDRDEAFF
cdr3_nt: TGTGCCAGCAGTGGGGACAGGGATGAAGCTTTCTTT

clone_size: .
j_call: TRBJ2-7
v_call: TRBV6-5
d_call: TRBD2
cdr3_length: 14
cdr3_aa: CASSYGTSGYEQYF
cdr3_nt: TGTGCCAGCAGTTATGGGACTAGCGGCTACGAGCAGTACTTC

clone_size: .
j_call: TRBJ2-3
v_call: TRBV18
d_call: TRBD2
cdr3_length: 17
cdr3_aa: CASSPGLAGGSTDTQYF
cdr3_nt: TGTGCCAGCTCACCAGGTCTAGCGGGGGGAAGCACAGATACGCAGTATTTT

clone_size: few
j_call: TRBJ2-3
v_call: TRBV28
d_call: .
cdr3_length: 16
cdr3_aa: CASSPPRGATTDTQYF
cdr3_nt: TGTGCCAGCAGCCCTCCTAGGGGCGCAACCACAGATACGCAGTATTTT